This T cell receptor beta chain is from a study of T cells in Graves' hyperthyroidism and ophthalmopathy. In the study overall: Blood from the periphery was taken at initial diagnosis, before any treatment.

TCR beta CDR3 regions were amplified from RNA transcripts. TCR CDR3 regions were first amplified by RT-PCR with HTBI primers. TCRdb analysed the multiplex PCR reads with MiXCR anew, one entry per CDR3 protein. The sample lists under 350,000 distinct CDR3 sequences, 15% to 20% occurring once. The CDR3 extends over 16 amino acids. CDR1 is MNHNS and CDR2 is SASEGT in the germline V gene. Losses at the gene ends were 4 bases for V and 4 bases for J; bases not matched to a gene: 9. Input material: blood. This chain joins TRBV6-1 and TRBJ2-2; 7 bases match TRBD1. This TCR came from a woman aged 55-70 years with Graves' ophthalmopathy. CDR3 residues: CASSGDRSGGTGELFF. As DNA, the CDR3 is TGTGCCAGCAGTGGAGATCGGTCAGGGGGCACCGGGGAGCTGTTTTTT.